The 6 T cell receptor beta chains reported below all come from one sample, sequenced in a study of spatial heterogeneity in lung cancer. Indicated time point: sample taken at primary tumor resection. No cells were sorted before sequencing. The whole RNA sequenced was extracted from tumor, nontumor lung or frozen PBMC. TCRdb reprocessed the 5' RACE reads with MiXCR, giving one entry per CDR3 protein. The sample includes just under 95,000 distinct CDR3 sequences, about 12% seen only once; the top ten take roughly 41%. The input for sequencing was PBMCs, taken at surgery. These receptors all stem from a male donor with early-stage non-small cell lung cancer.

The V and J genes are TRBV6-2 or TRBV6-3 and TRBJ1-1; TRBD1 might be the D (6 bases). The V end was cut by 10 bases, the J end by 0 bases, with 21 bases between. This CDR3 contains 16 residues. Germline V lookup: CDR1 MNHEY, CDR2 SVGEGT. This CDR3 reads CATSNPRDKLNTEAFF. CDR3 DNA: TGTGCCACCTCTAACCCTCGGGACAAGCTGAACACTGAAGCTTTCTTT.

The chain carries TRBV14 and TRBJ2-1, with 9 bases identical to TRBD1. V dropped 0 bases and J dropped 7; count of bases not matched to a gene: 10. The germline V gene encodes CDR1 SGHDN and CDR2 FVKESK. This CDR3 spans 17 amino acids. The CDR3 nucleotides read TGTGCCAGCAGCCAAGATACCGGGACAGGGATATGGAATGAGCAGTTCTTC. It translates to CASSQDTGTGIWNEQFF.

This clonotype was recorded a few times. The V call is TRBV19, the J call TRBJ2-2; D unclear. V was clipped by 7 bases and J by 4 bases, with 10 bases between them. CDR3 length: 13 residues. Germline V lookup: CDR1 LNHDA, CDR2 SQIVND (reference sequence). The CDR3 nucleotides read TGTGCCAGTAATATGGTTTTCACCGGGGAGCTGTTTTTT. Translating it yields CASNMVFTGELFF.

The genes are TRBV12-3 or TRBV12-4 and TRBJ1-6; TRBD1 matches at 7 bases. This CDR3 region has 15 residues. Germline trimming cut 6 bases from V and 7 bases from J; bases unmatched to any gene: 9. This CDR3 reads CASSTQGISNSPLHF. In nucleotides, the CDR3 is TGTGCCAGCAGCACACAGGGGATCTCAAATTCACCCCTCCACTTT.

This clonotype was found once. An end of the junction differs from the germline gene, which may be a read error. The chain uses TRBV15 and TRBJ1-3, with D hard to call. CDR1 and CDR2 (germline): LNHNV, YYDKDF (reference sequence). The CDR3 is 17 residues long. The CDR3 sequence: CATSRVREFHSGNSIYF. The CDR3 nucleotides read TGTGCCACCAGCAGAGTTAGGGAGTTTCACTCTGGAAACTCCATATATTTT. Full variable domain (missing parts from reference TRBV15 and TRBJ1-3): DAMVIQNPRYQVTQFGKPVTLSCSQTLNHNVMYWYQQKSSQAPKLLFHYYDKDFNNEADTPDNFQSRRPNTSFCFLDIRSPGLGDTAMYLCATSRVREFHSGNSIYFGEGSWLTVV.

The CDR3 coding sequence is TGCGCCAGCAGCTTGTCTAGTCCGGACTTGGGCTACGAGCAGTACTTC. This translates into CASSLSSPDLGYEQYF. The rearrangement uses TRBV5-1 and TRBJ2-7, with D maybe TRBD2 (5 bases). The CDR3 extends over 16 amino acids. The germline V gene has CDR1 SGHRS and CDR2 YFSETQ. V was cut by 1 base and J by 3 bases, with 17 bases left in between.